This T cell receptor (beta chain) originates from a study of CD8+ T cells in alopecia areata (dated by TCRdb to 2016 to 2019). Concerning the study at large: Treated patients were enrolled in an open-label pilot trial of oral tofacitinib, 5 to 10 mg twice daily, for moderate-to-severe alopecia areata. The SALT score, which quantifies the percentage of affected scalp surface area, was used to measure disease severity in treated patients. Tofacitinib was given for 6 to 18 months, followed by 6 months of follow-up off drug to assess delayed response and recurrence. RNA came from the PAXgene miRNA kit for fixed scalp, the miRNeasy kit for PBMCs, and the RNeasy kit for mouse skin. Scalp tissue and sorted CD4+ and CD8+ peripheral blood T cells from patchy and totalis/universalis alopecia areata patients and from healthy controls were covered by human TCRbeta sequencing. Biopsies were taken from tofacitinib-treated patients at baseline and again at 4 and 24 weeks into treatment, and several of those patients also had a later scalp biopsy. The study used high-throughput TCRbeta sequencing to examine T cell clonal expansion in alopecia areata, in both the C3H/HeJ mouse model and human patients. Clonality in the scalp was compared among normal scalp (n=4), patchy alopecia areata scalp (n=8), and alopecia totalis/universalis scalp (n=8). immunoSEQ multiplex PCR using 35 Vbeta forward primers and 13 Jbeta reverse primers was used to amplify TCRbeta CDR3 regions. Results the study describes overall, beyond this receptor: TCR sequences shared between patients were less clear than in mice, possibly partly because of HLA diversity in the patient population. The treated cohort was small, with a single nonresponder, so links between baseline CD8+ expansion and response need larger studies. Resident alphabeta T cells in normal human skin are also sequenced, complicating scalp TCR repertoire analysis, unlike mouse skin dominated by gammadelta T cells. Many expanded lesional clones persisted in scalp and blood during tofacitinib treatment, which may partly explain relapse after stopping treatment. Tofacitinib significantly decreased scalp clonality and the number of expanded CD8+ clones among the top 100 scalp clones. Higher clonality and more expanded CD8+ clones were observed in lesional scalp than in normal scalp, particularly in alopecia totalis/universalis, a finding suggestive of antigenic drive.

The treatment or condition label of this sample denotes: oral pan-JAK inhibitor, 5-10 mg twice daily. Lesional scalp punch biopsies and peripheral blood were obtained from alopecia areata patients. After PBMCs were isolated by density centrifugation and stained for CD3, CD4 and CD8, a FACSAria was used to sort CD4+ and CD8+ T cells. Taken from the germline V gene, the CDR1 and CDR2 loops are MGHRA and YSYEKL. The CDR3 holds 13 amino acids from the cysteine to the phenylalanine. Kept here is only the CDR3 DNA, which spans 39 bases and is read in frame from base 1. The germline V end is reduced by 3 bases and the J end by 6 bases; junction bases left unmatched: 3. The table lists this clone with a few counts. Its antigen remains undetermined. The record has no base qualities; no much larger clone is one base away. The library was built by means of the immunoSEQ multiplex PCR assay. To provide template for TCR sequencing, every sample had RNA extracted and reverse transcribed into cDNA. SuperScript III was used for first-strand cDNA synthesis, primed with a 2:1 mix of oligo-dT and random hexamers. Amplification bias was assessed with a synthetic immune receptor repertoire, and residual bias was removed computationally. The paper's data handling went like this. Raw reads were preprocessed to remove errors, and CDR3 was defined by IMGT conventions from the conserved cysteine to phenylalanine. Clonality was computed by normalizing Shannon entropy by log2 of the number of productive unique TCRs and subtracting the result from 1. Whether scalp clones were CD4 or CD8 was inferred by matching scalp TCRbeta sequences against CD4 and CD8 repertoires sorted from blood. The immuneACCESS repertoire file appears here via TCRdb, limited to in-frame rearrangements. These files lack a portion of the clones; in checked studies, under half of the deficit traces to unresolved V genes, and the cause of the others is not known. V, J and clone size are taken as reported in that table, and D and trimming were inferred from the DNA itself. The sample table records fewer than 250,000 clones; 35% to 40% of these occur just once. Of the sample, 0.48% falls within the top ten clones.

This clonotype originated in a human donor with alopecia areata. Here the chain combines TRBV4-1 and TRBJ1-1, with 8 central nucleotides matching TRBD1. The sample consisted of CD4+ T cells sorted from blood, taken around week 30, from a patient treated with tofacitinib. The CDR3 reads CASSQRTGSEAFF. The sequence in DNA is TGCGCCAGCAGCCAGAGGACAGGGTCTGAAGCTTTCTTT.